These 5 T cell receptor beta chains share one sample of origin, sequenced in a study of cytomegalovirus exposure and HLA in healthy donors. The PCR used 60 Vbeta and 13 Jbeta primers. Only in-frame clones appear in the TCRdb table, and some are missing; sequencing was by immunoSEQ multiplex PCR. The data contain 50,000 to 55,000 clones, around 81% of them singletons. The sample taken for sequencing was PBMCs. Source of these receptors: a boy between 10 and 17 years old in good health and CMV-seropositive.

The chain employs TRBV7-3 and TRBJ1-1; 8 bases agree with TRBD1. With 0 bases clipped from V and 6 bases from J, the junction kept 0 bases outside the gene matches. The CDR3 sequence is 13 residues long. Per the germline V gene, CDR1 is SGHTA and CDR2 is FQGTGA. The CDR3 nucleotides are TGTGCCAGCAGCTTAACGACAGGGGCTGAAGCTTTCTTT. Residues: CASSLTTGAEAFF.

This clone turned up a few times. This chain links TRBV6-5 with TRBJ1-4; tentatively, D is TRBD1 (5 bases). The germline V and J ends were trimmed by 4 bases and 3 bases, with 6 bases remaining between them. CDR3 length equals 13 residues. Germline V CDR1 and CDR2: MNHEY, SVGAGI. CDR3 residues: CASSLGPNEKLFF. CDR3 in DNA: TGTGCCAGCAGTTTGGGGCCTAATGAAAAACTGTTTTTT.

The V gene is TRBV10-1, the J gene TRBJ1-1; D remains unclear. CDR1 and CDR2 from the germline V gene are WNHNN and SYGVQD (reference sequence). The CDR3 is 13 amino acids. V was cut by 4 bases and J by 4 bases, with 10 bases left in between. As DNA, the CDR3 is TGCGCCAGCAGTGTAGACCCGGGCACTGAAGCTTTCTTT. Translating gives CASSVDPGTEAFF.

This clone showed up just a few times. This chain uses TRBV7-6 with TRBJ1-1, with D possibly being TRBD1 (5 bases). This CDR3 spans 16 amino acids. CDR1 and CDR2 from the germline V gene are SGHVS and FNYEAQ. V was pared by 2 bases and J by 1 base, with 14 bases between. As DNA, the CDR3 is TGTGCCAGCAGCTTAACAGGTTTATGGGAGAACACTGAAGCTTTCTTT. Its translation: CASSLTGLWENTEAFF.

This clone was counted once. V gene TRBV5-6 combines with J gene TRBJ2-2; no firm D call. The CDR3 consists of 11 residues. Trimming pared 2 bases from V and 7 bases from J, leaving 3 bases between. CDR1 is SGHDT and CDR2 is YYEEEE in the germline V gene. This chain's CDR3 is CASSFSGELFF. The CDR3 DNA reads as TGTGCCAGCAGCTTTAGCGGGGAGCTGTTTTTT.